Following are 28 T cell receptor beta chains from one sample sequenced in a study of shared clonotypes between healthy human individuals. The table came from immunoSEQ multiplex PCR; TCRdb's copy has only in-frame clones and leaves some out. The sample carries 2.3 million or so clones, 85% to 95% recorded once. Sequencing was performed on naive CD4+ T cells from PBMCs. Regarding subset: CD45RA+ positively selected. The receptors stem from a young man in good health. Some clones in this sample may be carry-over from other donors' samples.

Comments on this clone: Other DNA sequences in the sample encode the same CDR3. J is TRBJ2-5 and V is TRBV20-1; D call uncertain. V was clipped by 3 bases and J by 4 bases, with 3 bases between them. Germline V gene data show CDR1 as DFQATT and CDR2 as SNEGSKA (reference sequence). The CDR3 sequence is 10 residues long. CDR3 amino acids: CSASLETQYF. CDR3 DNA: TGCAGTGCTAGCCTAGAGACCCAGTACTTC.

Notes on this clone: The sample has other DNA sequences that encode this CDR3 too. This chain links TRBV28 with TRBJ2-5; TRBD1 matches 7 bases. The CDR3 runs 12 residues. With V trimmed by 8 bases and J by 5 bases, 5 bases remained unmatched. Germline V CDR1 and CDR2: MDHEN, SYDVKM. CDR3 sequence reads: CASGRGRETQYF. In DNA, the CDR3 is TGTGCCAGCGGTAGGGGGCGGGAGACCCAGTACTTC.

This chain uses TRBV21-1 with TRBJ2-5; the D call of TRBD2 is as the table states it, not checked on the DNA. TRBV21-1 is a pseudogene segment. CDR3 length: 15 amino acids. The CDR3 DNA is TGTGCCAGCAGCAAAAGGCGGGAGCCCCAAGAGACCCAGTACTTC. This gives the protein CASSKRREPQETQYF.

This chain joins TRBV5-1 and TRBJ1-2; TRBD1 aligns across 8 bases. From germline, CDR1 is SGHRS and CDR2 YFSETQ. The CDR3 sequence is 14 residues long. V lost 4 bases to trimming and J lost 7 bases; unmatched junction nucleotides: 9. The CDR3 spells CASSPWTGTGGYTF. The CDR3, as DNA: TGCGCCAGCAGCCCCTGGACAGGGACGGGTGGCTACACCTTC.

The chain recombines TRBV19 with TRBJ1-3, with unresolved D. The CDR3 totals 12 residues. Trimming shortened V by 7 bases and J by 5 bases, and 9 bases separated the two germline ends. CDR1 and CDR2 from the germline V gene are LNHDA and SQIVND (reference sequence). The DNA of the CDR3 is TGTGCCAGTACTCTACGTAGAAACACCATATATTTT. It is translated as CASTLRRNTIYF.

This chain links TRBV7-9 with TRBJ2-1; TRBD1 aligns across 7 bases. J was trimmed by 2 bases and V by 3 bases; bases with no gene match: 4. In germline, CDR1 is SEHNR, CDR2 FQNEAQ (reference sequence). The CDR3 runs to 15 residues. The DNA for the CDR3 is TGTGCCAGCAGCTTGGGACAGCGAACCTACAATGAGCAGTTCTTC. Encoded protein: CASSLGQRTYNEQFF.

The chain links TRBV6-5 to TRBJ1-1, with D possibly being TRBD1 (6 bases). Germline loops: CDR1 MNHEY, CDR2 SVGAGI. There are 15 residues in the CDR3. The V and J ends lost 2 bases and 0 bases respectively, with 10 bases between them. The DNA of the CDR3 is TGTGCCAGCAGTTACGAGGGGGACATGAACACTGAAGCTTTCTTT. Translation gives CASSYEGDMNTEAFF.

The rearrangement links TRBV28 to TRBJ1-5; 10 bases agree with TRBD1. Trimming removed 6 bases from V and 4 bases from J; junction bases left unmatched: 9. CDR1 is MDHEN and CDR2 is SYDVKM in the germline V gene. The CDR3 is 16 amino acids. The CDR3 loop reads CASRARQGATNQPQHF. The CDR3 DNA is TGTGCCAGCAGGGCCCGACAGGGGGCGACGAATCAGCCCCAGCATTTT. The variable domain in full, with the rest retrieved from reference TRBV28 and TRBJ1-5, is DVKVTQSSRYLVKRTGEKVFLECVQDMDHENMFWYRQDPGLGLRLIYFSYDVKMKEKGDIPEGYSVSREKKERFSLILESASTNQTSMYLCASRARQGATNQPQHFGDGTRLSIL.

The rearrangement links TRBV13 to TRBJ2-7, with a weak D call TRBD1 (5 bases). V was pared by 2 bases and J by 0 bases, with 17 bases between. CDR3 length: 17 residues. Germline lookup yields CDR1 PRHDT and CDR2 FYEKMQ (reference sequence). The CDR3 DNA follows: TGTGCCAGCAGCTTATTGGCGCGACAGAGGAGCTCCTACGAGCAGTACTTC. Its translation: CASSLLARQRSSYEQYF. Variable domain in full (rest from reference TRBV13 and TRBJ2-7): AAGVIQSPRHLIKEKRETATLKCYPIPRHDTVYWYQQGPGQDPQFLISFYEKMQSDKGSIPDRFSAQQFSDYHSELNMSSLELGDSALYFCASSLLARQRSSYEQYFGPGTRLTVT.

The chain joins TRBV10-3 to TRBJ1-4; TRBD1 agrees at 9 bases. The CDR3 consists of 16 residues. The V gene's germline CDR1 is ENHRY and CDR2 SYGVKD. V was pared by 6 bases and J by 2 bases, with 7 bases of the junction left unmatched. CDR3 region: CAISPGTGSTNEKLFF. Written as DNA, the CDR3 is TGTGCCATCAGCCCTGGGACAGGGTCCACTAATGAAAAACTGTTTTTT.

CDR3 nucleotides: TGTGCCAGCACCAGACCCACCTCTGGGGCCAACGTCCTGACTTTC. It codes for CASTRPTSGANVLTF. This chain joins TRBV7-3 and TRBJ2-6; D ambiguous. V shed 7 bases and J shed 0 bases, with 10 bases lying between them. The germline gives CDR1 SGHTA, CDR2 FQGTGA. This CDR3 contains 15 residues.

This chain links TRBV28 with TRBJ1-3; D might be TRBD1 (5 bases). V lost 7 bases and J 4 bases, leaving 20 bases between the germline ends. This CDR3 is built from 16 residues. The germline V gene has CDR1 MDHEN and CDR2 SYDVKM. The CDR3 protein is CASNRGRIRAGNTIYF. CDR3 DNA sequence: TGTGCCAGCAACCGCGGGCGGATCAGGGCGGGAAACACCATATATTTT.

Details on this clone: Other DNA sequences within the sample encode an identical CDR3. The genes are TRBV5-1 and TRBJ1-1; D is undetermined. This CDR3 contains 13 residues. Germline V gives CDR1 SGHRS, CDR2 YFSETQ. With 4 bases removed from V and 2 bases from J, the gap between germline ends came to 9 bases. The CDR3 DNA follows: TGCGCCAGCAGCCAGGACCCCAACACTGAAGCTTTCTTT. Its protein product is CASSQDPNTEAFF.

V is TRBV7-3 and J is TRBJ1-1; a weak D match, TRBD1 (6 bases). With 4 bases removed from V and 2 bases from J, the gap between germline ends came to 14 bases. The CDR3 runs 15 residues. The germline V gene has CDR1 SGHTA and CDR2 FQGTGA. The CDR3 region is CASSSGTIPNTEAFF. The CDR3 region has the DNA TGTGCCAGCAGCTCCGGGACAATCCCTAACACTGAAGCTTTCTTT. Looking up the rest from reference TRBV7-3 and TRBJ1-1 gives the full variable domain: GAGVSQTPSNKVTEKGKYVELRCDPISGHTALYWYRQSLGQGPEFLIYFQGTGAADDSGLPNDRFFAVRPEGSVSTLKIQRTERGDSAVYLCASSSGTIPNTEAFFGQGTRLTVV.

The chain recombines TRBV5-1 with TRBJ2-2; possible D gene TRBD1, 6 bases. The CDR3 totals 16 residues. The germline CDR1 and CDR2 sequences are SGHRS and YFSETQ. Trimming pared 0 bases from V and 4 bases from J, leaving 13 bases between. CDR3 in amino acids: CASSLARGGGTGELFF. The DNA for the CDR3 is TGCGCCAGCAGCTTGGCCAGGGGCGGCGGCACCGGGGAGCTGTTTTTT.

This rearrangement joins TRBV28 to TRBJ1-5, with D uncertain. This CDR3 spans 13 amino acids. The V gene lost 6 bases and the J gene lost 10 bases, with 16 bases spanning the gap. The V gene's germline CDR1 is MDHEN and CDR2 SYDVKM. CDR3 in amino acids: CASRAGPGYPQHF. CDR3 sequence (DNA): TGTGCCAGCAGGGCCGGGCCGGGTTACCCCCAGCATTTT.

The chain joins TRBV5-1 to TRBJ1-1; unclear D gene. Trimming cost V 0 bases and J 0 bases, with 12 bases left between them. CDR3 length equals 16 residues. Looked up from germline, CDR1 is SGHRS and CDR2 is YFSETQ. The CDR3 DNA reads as TGCGCCAGCAGCTTGGTTGCAGGTTCCCTGAACACTGAAGCTTTCTTT. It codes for CASSLVAGSLNTEAFF.

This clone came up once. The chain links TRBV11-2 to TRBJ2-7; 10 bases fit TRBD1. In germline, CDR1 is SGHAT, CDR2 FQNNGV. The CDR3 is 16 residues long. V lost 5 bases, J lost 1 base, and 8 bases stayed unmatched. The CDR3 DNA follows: TGTGCCAGCAGCCGAACGGGACAGGGGCTATCCTACGAGCAGTACTTC. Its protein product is CASSRTGQGLSYEQYF.

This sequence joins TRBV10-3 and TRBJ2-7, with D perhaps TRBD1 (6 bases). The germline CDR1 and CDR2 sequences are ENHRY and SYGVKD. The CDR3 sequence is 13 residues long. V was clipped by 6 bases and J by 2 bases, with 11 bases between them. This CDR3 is CAIRETGAYEQYF. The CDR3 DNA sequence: TGTGCCATCAGGGAGACAGGAGCCTACGAGCAGTACTTC.

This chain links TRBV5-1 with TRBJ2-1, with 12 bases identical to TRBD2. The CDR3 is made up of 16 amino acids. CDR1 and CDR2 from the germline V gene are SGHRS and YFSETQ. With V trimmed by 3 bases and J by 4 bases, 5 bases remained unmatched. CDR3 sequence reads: CASSSGLAGIYNEQFF. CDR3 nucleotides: TGCGCCAGCAGCTCAGGACTAGCGGGAATATACAATGAGCAGTTCTTC.

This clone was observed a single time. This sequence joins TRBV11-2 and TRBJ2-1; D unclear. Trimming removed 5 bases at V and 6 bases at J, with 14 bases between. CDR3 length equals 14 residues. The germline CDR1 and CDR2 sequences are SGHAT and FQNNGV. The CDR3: CASSPSGGGNEQFF. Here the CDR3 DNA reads TGTGCCAGCAGCCCCTCAGGCGGCGGCAATGAGCAGTTCTTC.

CDR3 in amino acids: CASSLATGGFGYTF. The CDR3 DNA is TGTGCCAGCAGCTTAGCGACAGGGGGTTTTGGCTACACCTTC. The chain links TRBV7-9 to TRBJ1-2, with 9 bases lining up with TRBD1. Germline-derived CDR1 and CDR2 are SEHNR and FQNEAQ (reference sequence). The CDR3 is made up of 14 amino acids. V shed 0 bases and J 7 bases; nucleotides not matched to a gene: 3.

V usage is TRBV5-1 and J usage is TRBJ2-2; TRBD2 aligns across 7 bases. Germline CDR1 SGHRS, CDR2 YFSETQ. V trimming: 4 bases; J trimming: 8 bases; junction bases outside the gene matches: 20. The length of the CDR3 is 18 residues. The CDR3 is CASSPLVAGAGMRGELFF. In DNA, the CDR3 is TGCGCCAGCAGCCCGTTGGTTGCGGGAGCAGGGATGAGGGGGGAGCTGTTTTTT.

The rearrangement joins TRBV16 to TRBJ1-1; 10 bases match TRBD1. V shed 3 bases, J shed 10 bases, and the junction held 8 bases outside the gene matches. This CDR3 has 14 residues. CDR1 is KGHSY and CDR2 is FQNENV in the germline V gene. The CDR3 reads CASSQRTGGRGAFF. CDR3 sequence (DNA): TGTGCCAGCAGCCAGAGGACAGGGGGGCGGGGAGCTTTCTTT.

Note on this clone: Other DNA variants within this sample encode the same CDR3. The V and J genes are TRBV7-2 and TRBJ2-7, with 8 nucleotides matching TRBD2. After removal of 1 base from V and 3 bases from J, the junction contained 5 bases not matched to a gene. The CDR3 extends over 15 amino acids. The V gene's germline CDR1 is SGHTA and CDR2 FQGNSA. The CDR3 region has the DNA TGTGCCAGCAGCTTAGGTCTGGCGGGAGGCTACGAGCAGTACTTC. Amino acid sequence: CASSLGLAGGYEQYF.

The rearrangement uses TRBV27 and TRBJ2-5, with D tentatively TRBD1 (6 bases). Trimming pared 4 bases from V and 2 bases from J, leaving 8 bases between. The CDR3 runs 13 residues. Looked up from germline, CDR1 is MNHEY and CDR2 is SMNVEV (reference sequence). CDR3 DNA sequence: TGTGCCAGCAGTTCGGACAGTCAAGAGACCCAGTACTTC. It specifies CASSSDSQETQYF.

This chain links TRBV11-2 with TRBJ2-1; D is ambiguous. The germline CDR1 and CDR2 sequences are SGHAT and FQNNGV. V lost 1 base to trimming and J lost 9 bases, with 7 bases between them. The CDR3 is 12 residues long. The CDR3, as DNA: TGTGCCAGCAGCTTAGTGGGGATTGAGCAGTTCTTC. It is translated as CASSLVGIEQFF.

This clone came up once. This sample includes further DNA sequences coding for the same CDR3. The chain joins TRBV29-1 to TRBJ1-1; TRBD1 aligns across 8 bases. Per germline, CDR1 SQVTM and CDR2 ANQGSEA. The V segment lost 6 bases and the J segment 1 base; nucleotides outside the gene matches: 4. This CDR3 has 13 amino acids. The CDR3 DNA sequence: TGCAGCGTCGGAGGACAGGGGAACACTGAAGCTTTCTTT. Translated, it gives CSVGGQGNTEAFF.